In its sample, the clone carrying this T cell receptor (beta chain) ranks as medium-sized (0.01 to 0.1%). This entry comes from a study of blood T cell repertoires in COVID-19. At the level of the study: The United States, Italy and Spain were the sources of the acute and convalescent COVID-19 samples.

As handled by the study authors: Amplified reference gene primers provided the basis for estimating nucleated cell counts. Assay: immunoSEQ multiplex PCR; the TCRdb copy retains only in-frame clones and omits some. The DNA gave D and trimming, while V, J and clone size come from that table. The sample holds 15,000 to 18,000 clones, about 86% seen once. The germline V gene encodes CDR1 LGHNA and CDR2 YNFKEQ. The CDR3 length is 18 residues. The junction had 13 bases not matched to a gene; V was cut back by 0 bases and J by 3 bases. The chain links TRBV4-2 to TRBJ2-7, with 8 nucleotides matching TRBD1. Material: peripheral blood. This TCR was recovered from a man aged 55 to 70 with acute or convalescent COVID-19. The CDR3 sequence: CASSQEGPGGDLLYEQYF. The CDR3 DNA is TGTGCCAGCAGCCAAGAAGGGCCAGGGGGCGATTTGCTCTACGAGCAGTACTTC.